The 5 T cell receptor beta chains presented below share a single source sample, sequenced in a study of cytomegalovirus exposure and HLA in healthy donors. Both 60 Vbeta primers and 13 Jbeta primers went into the PCR. Assay used: immunoSEQ multiplex PCR; TCRdb lists only in-frame clones, some missing. In the table there are a few hundred thousand clones, roughly 80% of which are singletons. Sequences were obtained from PBMCs. The receptors originated from a girl aged 2 to 10 in good health and CMV-seronegative.

A remark on this clone: This same CDR3 is encoded by further DNA sequences in the sample. The chain couples TRBV19 to TRBJ2-1; 9 bases agree with TRBD2. From germline, CDR1 is LNHDA and CDR2 SQIVND (reference sequence). This CDR3 contains 13 residues. With V trimmed by 6 bases and J by 5 bases, 2 bases remained unmatched. CDR3 region: CASSLAGNNEQFF. CDR3 in DNA: TGTGCCAGTAGCCTAGCGGGGAACAATGAGCAGTTCTTC.

This clone appeared once. This rearrangement joins TRBV10-3 to TRBJ2-3; no firm D call. The CDR3 covers 14 residues. Per the germline V gene, CDR1 is ENHRY and CDR2 is SYGVKD. V was cut by 2 bases and J by 0 bases, with 6 bases left in between. The CDR3 DNA sequence: TGTGCCATCAGTGAGCCACTGAGCACAGATACGCAGTATTTT. This translates into CAISEPLSTDTQYF.

This clone was detected only a few times. V usage is TRBV7-6 and J usage is TRBJ1-1; the D gene is possibly TRBD1 (5 bases). V was trimmed by 1 base and J by 5 bases, leaving 11 bases between them. Germline CDR1 is SGHVS and CDR2 is FNYEAQ. CDR3 size: 14 residues. DNA of the CDR3: TGTGCCAGCAGCTTAGAACGGGGGGAGACTGAAGCTTTCTTT. Translated, it gives CASSLERGETEAFF.

V gene TRBV6-5 combines with J gene TRBJ1-1; D possibly corresponds to TRBD1 (6 bases). The CDR3 has 15 residues. The germline gives CDR1 MNHEY, CDR2 SVGAGI. V lost 4 bases and J 3 bases, leaving 15 bases between the germline ends. CDR3 region: CASSSARQAYTEAFF. The CDR3 nucleotides are TGTGCCAGCAGTTCCGCCCGACAGGCCTACACTGAAGCTTTCTTT.

The sample holds a few counts of this clone. The J gene is TRBJ2-5, the V gene TRBV5-6; 12 bases agree with TRBD1. V dropped 6 bases and J dropped 4; count of bases not matched to a gene: 19. This CDR3 contains 19 residues. Germline-derived CDR1 and CDR2 are SGHDT and YYEEEE. This CDR3 is CASTPLGPGQGAFGETQYF. The DNA of the CDR3 is TGTGCCAGCACCCCCCTCGGCCCGGGACAGGGGGCGTTCGGAGAGACCCAGTACTTC.